This is a list of T cell receptor beta chains from one sample in a study of radiation and T cells in renal cell carcinoma. Repertoires were generated with immunoSEQ multiplex PCR, while TCRdb's copy carries only in-frame clones and drops some. The sample carries tens of thousands of clones, roughly four fifths recorded once. The input for sequencing was blood, taken from a patient whose treatment included radiotherapy and nephrectomy. These receptors came from a man aged 55 to 70 with renal cell carcinoma. Both conserved end residues are part of each CDR3. The D gene is left open where the match is weak. Clone size is stated in some rows and not others, as once, few, many or a class when expanded.

TRBJ2-1,NA,TRBV28,TRBD2,CASSLAHGLARYNEQFF,TGTGCCAGCAGTTTAGCCCACGGACTAGCGAGGTACAATGAGCAGTTCTTC
TRBJ2-1,few,TRBV19,NA,CASSPGQLRQFF,TGTGCCAGTAGTCCAGGGCAGCTAAGGCAGTTCTTC
TRBJ2-5,NA,TRBV4-1,NA,CASSQVFRDRETQYF,TGCGCCAGCAGCCAAGTGTTCAGGGACCGAGAGACCCAGTACTTC
TRBJ1-1,few,TRBV29-1,NA,CSATSGGADTEAFF,TGCAGCGCCACATCTGGGGGAGCGGACACTGAAGCTTTCTTT
TRBJ1-5,NA,TRBV7-2,TRBD1,CASSPGQGPDQPQHF,TGTGCCAGCAGCCCCGGACAGGGGCCTGATCAGCCCCAGCATTTT
TRBJ1-1,NA,TRBV7-8,NA,CASSPRVLNTEAFF,TGTGCCAGCAGCCCCAGGGTCCTGAACACTGAAGCTTTCTTT
TRBJ2-1,NA,TRBV10-3,TRBD1,CAISESWGQGPSYNEQFF,TGTGCCATCAGTGAGTCGTGGGGACAGGGGCCCTCCTACAATGAGCAGTTCTTC
TRBJ2-5,NA,TRBV11-2,NA,CASSLDPARGETQYF,TGTGCCAGCAGCTTAGATCCAGCCAGAGGGGAGACCCAGTACTTC
TRBJ1-4,NA,TRBV7-8,NA,CASSLLGGTYATNEKLFF,TGTGCCAGCAGCTTACTGGGGGGGACTTATGCAACTAATGAAAAACTGTTTTTT
TRBJ1-2,NA,TRBV7-2,TRBD1,CASTGTGSNYGYTF,TGTGCCAGCACCGGGACAGGGAGTAACTATGGCTACACCTTC
TRBJ1-2,NA,TRBV5-5,NA,CASSLGGDNYGYTF,TGTGCCAGCAGCTTGGGCGGGGACAACTATGGCTACACCTTC
TRBJ2-2,NA,TRBV11-2,NA,CASSFGLFTGELFF,TGTGCCAGCAGCTTTGGCCTCTTCACCGGGGAGCTGTTTTTT
TRBJ1-2,NA,TRBV2,TRBD1,CASSPSPDRYYGYTF,TGTGCCAGCAGTCCCAGCCCGGACAGGTACTATGGCTACACCTTC
TRBJ1-3,NA,TRBV7-8,NA,CASSLSRAGNTIYF,TGTGCCAGCAGCTTAAGCAGGGCTGGAAACACCATATATTTT
TRBJ2-2,once,TRBV28,NA,CASSRWGAGTGELFF,TGTGCCAGCAGTCGATGGGGGGCGGGCACCGGGGAGCTGTTTTTT
TRBJ1-1,NA,TRBV5-1,TRBD1,CASSRDRGLDTEAFF,TGCGCCAGCAGTCGGGACAGGGGGCTTGACACTGAAGCTTTCTTT
TRBJ1-1,NA,TRBV7-2,NA,CASRGQMNTEAFF,TGTGCCAGCAGAGGGCAGATGAACACTGAAGCTTTCTTT
TRBJ1-2,NA,TRBV6-1,NA,CASSEGLAAQVVGYTF,TGTGCCAGCAGTGAAGGGTTGGCAGCCCAGGTGGTCGGCTACACCTTC
TRBJ2-2,NA,TRBV29-1,NA,CSVSRARTGELFF,TGCAGCGTTTCTCGGGCCCGCACCGGGGAGCTGTTTTTT
TRBJ1-2,NA,TRBV2,NA,CASRPMIALPNYGYTF,TGTGCCAGCAGGCCCATGATAGCCCTGCCGAACTATGGCTACACCTTC
TRBJ2-1,NA,TRBV11-3,NA,CASRSTGINRYNEQFF,TGTGCCAGCAGATCAACAGGGATTAATCGCTACAATGAGCAGTTCTTC
TRBJ2-2,NA,TRBV2,TRBD2,CASTRLAGEELFF,TGTGCCAGCACGAGACTAGCGGGAGAGGAGCTGTTTTTT